This TCR beta chain was recorded in a study of T cell repertoires in cytomegalovirus infection. CDR1 and CDR2 (germline): MNHEY, SMNVEV (reference sequence). Germline trimming cut 6 bases from V and 9 bases from J; bases unmatched to any gene: 4. The CDR3 runs to 12 residues. Each CDR3 protein is one row after TCRdb ran MiXCR on the reads. The sample carries about 320,000 distinct CDR3 sequences, around 9.5% recorded once. In its sample, this clonotype was seen many times. The TCR sequence derives from a human donor in good health (CMV status not recorded). Some clones in this sample may be carry-over from other donors' samples. The material sequenced was PBMCs. The chain combines TRBV27 with TRBJ2-1; TRBD2 agrees at 8 bases. CDR3 in DNA: TGTGCCAGCAGGACGGCGGGAGGTGAGCAGTTCTTC. Amino acids: CASRTAGGEQFF.